These 21 T cell receptor beta chains were all obtained from the same sample, sequenced in a study of T cell repertoires in cytomegalovirus infection. Using its own MiXCR run on the reads, TCRdb lists one record per CDR3 protein. The repertoire holds about 770,000 distinct CDR3 sequences, roughly 29% seen once, with around 14% in the top ten. Their antigens remain unidentified. The sequenced sample was cultured CD8+ T cells from PBMCs, obtained from culture after CMV antigen stimulation. The receptors originated from a human donor in good health (CMV status not recorded). Some clones in this sample may be carry-over from other donors' samples.

The chain is built from TRBV20-1 and TRBJ2-1; TRBD1 matches at 7 bases. This CDR3 has 16 amino acids. J gave up 0 bases and V 2 bases, and 7 bases lay outside the gene matches. Germline CDR1 and CDR2: DFQATT and SNEGSKA (reference sequence). CDR3 protein: CSARSDRVVSYNEQFF. In DNA form, the CDR3 reads TGCAGTGCTAGATCCGACAGGGTAGTCTCCTACAATGAGCAGTTCTTC.

The chain recombines TRBV4-1 with TRBJ2-1; D remains ambiguous. This CDR3 spans 16 amino acids. In germline, CDR1 is MGHRA, CDR2 YSYEKL. V was pared by 0 bases and J by 4 bases, with 13 bases between. CDR3 in DNA: TGCGCCAGCAGCCAAGATGTGGTCGGACGGTACAATGAGCAGTTCTTC. It specifies CASSQDVVGRYNEQFF.

This clonotype was detected ten times or more. CDR3 in DNA: TGTGCCAGCAGCTTAACTACTAGCGGGGGCACCGGGGAGCTGTTTTTT. Translated: CASSLTTSGGTGELFF. The chain has TRBV7-8 and TRBJ2-2; 11 bases agree with TRBD2. Trimming took 2 bases from V and 4 from J; bases not matched to a gene: 3. The CDR3 covers 16 residues. Germline V gene sequence: CDR1 SGHVS, CDR2 FQNEAQ.

This clonotype was recorded at least ten times. The chain links TRBV2 to TRBJ2-5, with 7 positions matching TRBD1. Germline CDR1 reads SNHLY; CDR2 reads FYNNEI. V lost 4 bases and J lost 1; bases outside the gene matches: 3. This CDR3 has 14 residues. This chain's CDR3 is CASSGGDSQETQYF. For the CDR3, the DNA is TGTGCCAGCAGTGGAGGGGACAGCCAAGAGACCCAGTACTTC.

The chain employs TRBV6-1 and TRBJ2-7; no clear D gene. Germline V CDR1 and CDR2: MNHNS, SASEGT. This CDR3 is 13 amino acids long. With 6 bases removed from V and 6 bases from J, the gap between germline ends came to 15 bases. CDR3 amino acids: CASRDDGRLEQYV. CDR3 sequence (DNA): TGTGCCAGCAGGGACGACGGCCGCCTCGAGCAGTACGTC.

The sample holds a few counts of this clonotype. The rearrangement uses TRBV6-1 and TRBJ1-5, with D possibly matching TRBD1 (5 bases). V was cut by 5 bases and J by 5 bases, with 13 bases left in between. CDR1 and CDR2 from the germline V gene are MNHNS and SASEGT. The length of the CDR3 is 14 residues. The CDR3 DNA is TGTGCCAGCAGTTCTTCCCTGGGGGATCAGCCCCAGCATTTT. Translation gives CASSSSLGDQPQHF.

This clonotype showed up many times. The chain links TRBV2 to TRBJ2-2, with a weak D call TRBD1 (5 bases). Trimming took off 3 bases at V and 7 bases at J, with 18 bases between the two ends. Germline CDR1 and CDR2: SNHLY and FYNNEI. The CDR3 totals 16 residues. CDR3 protein: CASSDPRQGRVGELFF. DNA for the CDR3: TGTGCCAGCAGTGATCCAAGGCAGGGAAGGGTCGGGGAGCTGTTTTTT.

The sample holds many counts of this clonotype. V is TRBV6-1 and J is TRBJ1-6; D gene ambiguous. The CDR3 extends over 13 amino acids. Germline lookup yields CDR1 MNHNS and CDR2 SASEGT. V lost 5 bases and J lost 9, with 11 bases in between. This CDR3 is CASSLGMSSPLHF. CDR3 DNA: TGTGCCAGCAGTTTAGGGATGAGTTCACCCCTCCACTTT.

This clonotype was picked up a small number of times. The chain joins TRBV6-5 to TRBJ2-2; 10 positions match TRBD2. Per the germline V gene, CDR1 is MNHEY and CDR2 is SVGAGI. This CDR3 is built from 17 residues. V dropped 2 bases and J dropped 8; count of bases not matched to a gene: 11. The CDR3: CASSYETSGYLGGELFF. The CDR3 nucleotides are TGTGCCAGCAGTTACGAGACTAGCGGGTATCTGGGAGGGGAGCTGTTTTTT.

The chain is built from TRBV12-5 and TRBJ2-1; a weak D match, TRBD1 (6 bases). The CDR3 sequence is 14 residues long. V shed 3 bases and J shed 6 bases, with 12 bases lying between them. CDR1 and CDR2 (germline): LGHNT, FRNRAP. The CDR3 region is CASGFSGAFNEQFF. The CDR3 DNA sequence: TGTGCTAGTGGTTTCTCAGGGGCGTTCAATGAGCAGTTCTTC.

The gene calls are TRBV19 and TRBJ1-5; no clear D gene. This CDR3 has 15 residues. Trimming removed 5 bases from V and 5 bases from J, with 16 bases in between. Germline CDR1 reads LNHDA; CDR2 reads SQIVND (reference sequence). This CDR3 reads CASSFSQNDHQPQHF. The CDR3 bases are TGTGCCAGTAGTTTCTCACAGAATGATCATCAGCCCCAGCATTTT.

This rearrangement joins TRBV4-1 to TRBJ2-1; D not resolved. There are 16 residues in the CDR3. Trimming took 5 bases from V and 2 from J, leaving 16 bases between them. The germline V gene encodes CDR1 MGHRA and CDR2 YSYEKL. This chain's CDR3 is CASSVGGKRTYNEQFF. The CDR3 nucleotides are TGCGCCAGCAGCGTGGGCGGCAAACGGACCTACAATGAGCAGTTCTTC.

V gene TRBV4-2 combines with J gene TRBJ2-3; D is ambiguous. The CDR3 totals 15 residues. Trimming took 2 bases from V and 0 from J, leaving 9 bases between them. Germline V gene data show CDR1 as LGHNA and CDR2 as YNFKEQ. The CDR3: CASSQLGRSTDTQYF. For the CDR3, the DNA is TGTGCCAGCAGCCAACTAGGCCGTAGCACAGATACGCAGTATTTT.

In its sample, this clonotype was seen a few times. The CDR3 DNA follows: TGTGCCAGCAGCTTACGCCAATGGACAGGGGACGGTCTCACCGGGGAGCTGTTTTTT. Amino acid sequence: CASSLRQWTGDGLTGELFF. The rearrangement joins TRBV7-9 to TRBJ2-2, with 9 bases that match TRBD1. The CDR3 sequence is 19 residues long. Germline CDR1 and CDR2: SEHNR and FQNEAQ (reference sequence). Losses at the gene ends were 2 bases for V and 4 bases for J; bases not matched to a gene: 14.

This clonotype was observed a handful of times. The rearrangement uses TRBV7-6 and TRBJ2-7, with a possible D match to TRBD1 (5 bases). Germline-derived CDR1 and CDR2 are SGHVS and FNYEAQ. The germline V and J ends were trimmed by 5 bases and 7 bases, with 15 bases remaining between them. The CDR3 consists of 13 residues. As DNA, the CDR3 is TGTGCCAGCAGCCTCTCCCCAGGGAAAGAGCAGTACTTC. Translated: CASSLSPGKEQYF.

This clonotype was seen a few times. In nucleotides, the CDR3 is TGTGCCAGCGGATTCTACGGCGGTATGAACACTGAAGCTTTCTTT. It yields the protein CASGFYGGMNTEAFF. The J gene is TRBJ1-1, the V gene TRBV27; D is uncertain. The length of the CDR3 is 15 residues. V was clipped by 8 bases and J by 0 bases, with 16 bases between them. CDR1 is MNHEY, CDR2 SMNVEV, per germline (reference sequence).

The chain recombines TRBV6-6 with TRBJ2-2; 13 nucleotides line up with TRBD2. CDR1 is MNHNY and CDR2 is SVGAGI in the germline V gene (reference sequence). Unmatched junction bases numbered 17, after V lost 2 bases and J lost 5 bases. The CDR3 is made up of 21 amino acids. CDR3 sequence (DNA): TGTGCCAGCAGTTACATAAGGAGACAACTAGCGGGGGGGCGAGGGACCGGGGAGCTGTTTTTT. Translated, it gives CASSYIRRQLAGGRGTGELFF.

In its sample, this clonotype was seen a few times. V usage is TRBV14 and J usage is TRBJ2-5, with 9 bases lining up with TRBD2. The CDR3 has 16 residues. V dropped 1 base and J dropped 1; count of bases not matched to a gene: 4. The germline gives CDR1 SGHDN, CDR2 FVKESK. Written as DNA, the CDR3 is TGTGCCAGCAGCCAAGGTCCAGCGGGGGGCCAAGAGACCCAGTACTTC. Translation: CASSQGPAGGQETQYF.

This rearrangement joins TRBV7-4 to TRBJ2-2; TRBD1 matches at 9 bases. There are 16 residues in the CDR3. The V gene end was trimmed by 5 bases and the J gene end by 5 bases; junction bases not matched to a gene: 9. In germline, CDR1 is SGHVT, CDR2 SQSDAQ. The CDR3 sequence: CASSLPGTGRTGELFF. In nucleotides, the CDR3 is TGTGCCAGCAGCCTCCCGGGGACAGGGCGGACCGGGGAGCTGTTTTTT.

This clonotype appeared a few times. This sequence joins TRBV7-9 and TRBJ1-2; TRBD1 aligns across 11 bases. This CDR3 spans 19 amino acids. In germline, CDR1 is SEHNR, CDR2 FQNEAQ (reference sequence). The V gene end was trimmed by 5 bases and the J gene end by 2 bases; junction bases not matched to a gene: 16. The chain's CDR3 is CASSPGPGQGARANYGYTF. CDR3 coding DNA: TGTGCCAGCAGCCCAGGGCCTGGACAGGGGGCGAGGGCGAACTATGGCTACACCTTC.

Within the sample, this clonotype is medium-sized. The chain couples TRBV7-2 to TRBJ1-6, with D possibly TRBD1 on 5 matching bases. Germline V gene data show CDR1 as SGHTA and CDR2 as FQGNSA. Between the trimmed V and J ends, which lost 4 bases and 0 bases, there was a span of 16 bases. The CDR3 extends over 18 amino acids. CDR3 in DNA: TGTGCCAGCAGCTCCCGGGACCTCTCTAGCTCCTATAATTCACCCCTCCACTTT. Amino acids: CASSSRDLSSSYNSPLHF.